This record concerns one T cell receptor beta chain sequence. The source of the sample is a study of T cell responses to AZD1222 COVID-19 vaccine. V lost 4 bases and J lost 4; bases outside the gene matches: 9. This CDR3 comprises 17 residues. CDR1 SGHRS and CDR2 YFSETQ come from the germline V gene. Only in-frame clones appear in the TCRdb table, and some are missing; sequencing was by immunoSEQ multiplex PCR. In the table there are more than 95,000 clones, around 87% of which are singletons. J is TRBJ2-3 and V is TRBV5-1; 13 nucleotides line up with TRBD2. The receptor was isolated from an adult in good health. The sample was peripheral blood, taken on day 0 of AZD1222 vaccination. CDR3 protein: CASSQITSGGAADTQYF. CDR3 nucleotide sequence: TGCGCCAGCAGCCAAATTACTAGCGGGGGGGCTGCAGATACGCAGTATTTT.